These 7 T cell receptor beta chains were sequenced from one sample in a study of cytomegalovirus exposure and HLA in healthy donors. It was with 60 Vbeta and 13 Jbeta primers that the PCR ran. The assay was immunoSEQ multiplex PCR, and TCRdb's table has in-frame clones only and misses some. The data show 90,000 to 120,000 clones, 82% seen once. Sequencing used PBMCs. The receptors here all came from a man aged 30 to 39 in good health and CMV-seropositive.

The chain recombines TRBV10-3 with TRBJ1-1; 7 bases map to TRBD1. CDR3 length: 14 residues. Germline V CDR1 and CDR2: ENHRY, SYGVKD. V was clipped by 6 bases and J by 3 bases; unmatched bases: 7. The CDR3 nucleotides read TGTGCCATCAGGGTGACAGGGTATGACACTGAAGCTTTCTTT. Amino acids: CAIRVTGYDTEAFF.

This clone was observed once. This chain joins TRBV23-1 and TRBJ1-2, with a weak D call TRBD1 (5 bases). TRBV23-1 belongs to the ORF category, with a function that is uncertain. The V end was cut by 10 bases, the J end by 1 base, with 13 bases between. The CDR3 covers 13 residues. The CDR3 nucleotides are TGCGCCACCACCGGACATTATAACTATGGCTACACCTTC. The encoded protein is CATTGHYNYGYTF.

V is TRBV11-3 and J is TRBJ2-1, with 9 bases identical to TRBD2. CDR3 size: 17 residues. With V trimmed by 0 bases and J by 8 bases, 11 bases remained unmatched. Germline V gene lookup returns CDR1 SGHNT and CDR2 YENEEA. The CDR3 DNA reads as TGTGCCAGCAGCTTAGATCTACGGCGGGGGGGCCGGGATGAGCAGTTCTTC. This encodes CASSLDLRRGGRDEQFF.

V is TRBV10-3 and J is TRBJ1-3; TRBD1 might be the D (6 bases). The germline V gene has CDR1 ENHRY and CDR2 SYGVKD. The V gene lost 2 bases and the J gene lost 2 bases, with 10 bases spanning the gap. CDR3 length equals 15 residues. The CDR3 sequence is CAISELGAAGNTIYF. Written as DNA, the CDR3 is TGTGCCATCAGTGAGCTGGGGGCTGCTGGAAACACCATATATTTT.

There are a few counts of this clone. DNA of the CDR3: TGTGCCAGCAGCTTATACGGAGTCCGCTCCTACAATGAGCAGTTCTTC. It translates to CASSLYGVRSYNEQFF. The rearrangement links TRBV11-1 to TRBJ2-1; no reliable D call. Germline values: CDR1 SGHAT, CDR2 FQDESV (reference sequence). The CDR3 contains 16 residues. V was clipped by 2 bases and J by 0 bases, with 11 bases between them.

V gene TRBV7-9 combines with J gene TRBJ2-6; maybe TRBD1 (6 bases). Germline lookup yields CDR1 SEHNR and CDR2 FQNEAQ (reference sequence). V was clipped by 3 bases and J by 0 bases, with 12 bases between them. The CDR3 contains 17 residues. The CDR3 loop reads CASSFGQPLSGANVLTF. The DNA of the CDR3 is TGTGCCAGCAGCTTCGGACAGCCCCTCTCTGGGGCCAACGTCCTGACTTTC.

The chain joins TRBV10-3 to TRBJ1-4; 8 bases align to TRBD1. V dropped 10 bases and J dropped 2; count of bases not matched to a gene: 3. CDR1 and CDR2 from the germline V gene are ENHRY and SYGVKD. The CDR3 consists of 13 residues. CDR3 nucleotides: TGTGCCACCAGACAGGGGACTAATGAAAAACTGTTTTTT. It codes for CATRQGTNEKLFF.